A selection of T cell receptor beta chains follows, all from one sample in a study of cytomegalovirus exposure and HLA in healthy donors. Here immunoSEQ multiplex PCR was the method, and the copy in TCRdb shows in-frame clones only, minus some. The sample consists of about 240,000 clones, 87% of them appearing once. Sequenced material: PBMCs. These receptors all stem from a man between 18 and 35 years old in good health and CMV-seronegative. Each CDR3 is given with its conserved first and last residue. Fields, in order: J gene, clone size, CDR3 length, V gene, D gene, CDR3 protein, CDR3 DNA. A D gene is named only where the DNA matches it firmly. Size is omitted from some rows. Given values are once, few, many or a class for expanded clones.

J gene: TRBJ2-6
clone size: -
CDR3 length: 17
V gene: TRBV28
D gene: -
CDR3 protein: CASREDSINSGANVLTF
CDR3 DNA: TGTGCCAGCAGGGAGGACAGCATTAACTCTGGGGCCAACGTCCTGACTTTC

J gene: TRBJ2-7
clone size: -
CDR3 length: 12
V gene: TRBV5-1
D gene: -
CDR3 protein: CASSLEPHEQYF
CDR3 DNA: TGCGCCAGCAGCTTGGAGCCCCACGAGCAGTACTTC

J gene: TRBJ2-2
clone size: many
CDR3 length: 17
V gene: TRBV7-9
D gene: TRBD1
CDR3 protein: CASRPDSGTGGTGELFF
CDR3 DNA: TGTGCCAGCAGACCAGATTCCGGGACAGGGGGAACCGGGGAGCTGTTTTTT

J gene: TRBJ2-1
clone size: -
CDR3 length: 13
V gene: TRBV27
D gene: -
CDR3 protein: CASSMTRWNEQFF
CDR3 DNA: TGTGCCAGCAGTATGACTAGGTGGAATGAGCAGTTCTTC

J gene: TRBJ2-3
clone size: -
CDR3 length: 15
V gene: TRBV14
D gene: TRBD1
CDR3 protein: CASSPTGGRTDTQYF
CDR3 DNA: TGTGCCAGCAGCCCTACAGGGGGCCGGACAGATACGCAGTATTTT

J gene: TRBJ1-2
clone size: -
CDR3 length: 14
V gene: TRBV27
D gene: -
CDR3 protein: CASSQALAGAGYTF
CDR3 DNA: TGTGCCAGCAGCCAAGCCCTGGCAGGGGCCGGCTACACCTTC

J gene: TRBJ1-2
clone size: -
CDR3 length: 15
V gene: TRBV5-6
D gene: -
CDR3 protein: CASSQASQGPYGYTF
CDR3 DNA: TGTGCCAGCAGCCAAGCTTCGCAGGGTCCCTATGGCTACACCTTC

J gene: TRBJ1-3
clone size: -
CDR3 length: 14
V gene: TRBV2
D gene: -
CDR3 protein: CARGADSSGNTIYF
CDR3 DNA: TGTGCCAGAGGGGCCGATAGCTCTGGAAACACCATATATTTT

J gene: TRBJ2-7
clone size: few
CDR3 length: 15
V gene: TRBV4-1
D gene: -
CDR3 protein: CASSQDLILLGEQYF
CDR3 DNA: TGCGCCAGCAGCCAAGATCTGATCCTACTCGGCGAGCAGTACTTC

J gene: TRBJ1-2
clone size: -
CDR3 length: 15
V gene: TRBV9
D gene: TRBD1
CDR3 protein: CASSVMTGDSYGYTF
CDR3 DNA: TGTGCCAGCAGCGTAATGACGGGGGACAGCTATGGCTACACCTTC

J gene: TRBJ1-5
clone size: -
CDR3 length: 16
V gene: TRBV4-1
D gene: TRBD1
CDR3 protein: CASSPEIGQVHQPQHF
CDR3 DNA: TGCGCCAGCAGCCCAGAAATAGGACAGGTCCATCAGCCCCAGCATTTT

J gene: TRBJ2-6
clone size: once
CDR3 length: 17
V gene: TRBV27
D gene: TRBD2
CDR3 protein: CASSTSGIVPGANVLTF
CDR3 DNA: TGTGCCAGCAGTACAAGCGGGATAGTCCCTGGGGCCAACGTCCTGACTTTC

J gene: TRBJ2-7
clone size: -
CDR3 length: 15
V gene: TRBV9
D gene: -
CDR3 protein: CASSVGPGPTYEQYF
CDR3 DNA: TGTGCCAGCAGCGTAGGCCCAGGGCCTACCTACGAGCAGTACTTC

J gene: TRBJ1-1
clone size: -
CDR3 length: 10
V gene: TRBV6-6
D gene: -
CDR3 protein: CASSESSAFF
CDR3 DNA: TGTGCCAGCAGTGAGAGTTCAGCTTTCTTT

J gene: TRBJ1-5
clone size: -
CDR3 length: 15
V gene: TRBV7-9
D gene: -
CDR3 protein: CASSRTDGYNQPQHF
CDR3 DNA: TGTGCCAGCAGCCGGACTGACGGATACAATCAGCCCCAGCATTTT

J gene: TRBJ2-2
clone size: -
CDR3 length: 15
V gene: TRBV9
D gene: TRBD1
CDR3 protein: CASSFRDRVTGELFF
CDR3 DNA: TGTGCCAGCAGCTTCCGGGACAGGGTCACCGGGGAGCTGTTTTTT

J gene: TRBJ2-7
clone size: few
CDR3 length: 11
V gene: TRBV20-1
D gene: -
CDR3 protein: CSADGGNEQYF
CDR3 DNA: TGCAGTGCTGACGGGGGTAACGAGCAGTACTTC

J gene: TRBJ1-2
clone size: -
CDR3 length: 11
V gene: TRBV29-1
D gene: -
CDR3 protein: CSVESRYGYTF
CDR3 DNA: TGCAGCGTTGAATCCCGGTATGGCTACACCTTC

J gene: TRBJ2-1
clone size: -
CDR3 length: 13
V gene: TRBV9
D gene: TRBD2
CDR3 protein: CASSVVREGEQFF
CDR3 DNA: TGTGCCAGCAGCGTAGTGCGGGAGGGCGAGCAGTTCTTC

J gene: TRBJ1-6
clone size: few
CDR3 length: 15
V gene: TRBV27
D gene: TRBD1
CDR3 protein: CASSLRTGTNSPLHF
CDR3 DNA: TGTGCCAGCAGTTTAAGGACAGGGACGAATTCACCCCTCCACTTT

J gene: TRBJ1-1
clone size: -
CDR3 length: 15
V gene: TRBV6-5
D gene: -
CDR3 protein: CASSYSPTSTTEAFF
CDR3 DNA: TGTGCCAGCAGTTACTCGCCAACTTCAACCACTGAAGCTTTCTTT

J gene: TRBJ2-1
clone size: -
CDR3 length: 10
V gene: TRBV5-8
D gene: -
CDR3 protein: CASSWAEQFF
CDR3 DNA: TGTGCCAGCAGCTGGGCTGAGCAGTTCTTC

J gene: TRBJ2-1
clone size: -
CDR3 length: 15
V gene: TRBV7-2
D gene: TRBD1
CDR3 protein: CASSLGTGYHNEQFF
CDR3 DNA: TGTGCCAGCAGCTTAGGGACAGGGTACCACAATGAGCAGTTCTTC

J gene: TRBJ1-2
clone size: -
CDR3 length: 15
V gene: TRBV9
D gene: TRBD1
CDR3 protein: CASSQVGTGSSSYTF
CDR3 DNA: TGTGCCAGCAGTCAGGTCGGGACAGGGAGTTCCAGCTACACCTTC

J gene: TRBJ2-5
clone size: -
CDR3 length: 14
V gene: TRBV7-2
D gene: TRBD2
CDR3 protein: CASSGRTSAETQYF
CDR3 DNA: TGTGCCAGCAGCGGACGGACTAGCGCAGAGACCCAGTACTTC

J gene: TRBJ2-5
clone size: -
CDR3 length: 14
V gene: TRBV18
D gene: -
CDR3 protein: CASSPLWGEETQYF
CDR3 DNA: TGTGCCAGCTCACCACTCTGGGGAGAAGAGACCCAGTACTTC

J gene: TRBJ1-4
clone size: -
CDR3 length: 15
V gene: TRBV7-6
D gene: TRBD1
CDR3 protein: CASSLVGTGNEKLFF
CDR3 DNA: TGTGCCAGCAGCTTAGTCGGGACAGGGAATGAAAAACTGTTTTTT

J gene: TRBJ1-4
clone size: many
CDR3 length: 14
V gene: TRBV5-1
D gene: TRBD1
CDR3 protein: CASSFGQGAEKLFF
CDR3 DNA: TGCGCCAGCAGCTTCGGACAGGGGGCTGAAAAACTGTTTTTT

J gene: TRBJ1-1
clone size: -
CDR3 length: 14
V gene: TRBV18
D gene: TRBD1
CDR3 protein: CASQPGTGSTEAFF
CDR3 DNA: TGTGCCAGCCAACCCGGGACAGGAAGCACTGAAGCTTTCTTT

J gene: TRBJ2-7
clone size: -
CDR3 length: 16
V gene: TRBV14
D gene: -
CDR3 protein: CASSQESRGSSYEQYF
CDR3 DNA: TGTGCCAGCAGCCAAGAGTCTCGGGGGAGCTCCTACGAGCAGTACTTC

J gene: TRBJ1-5
clone size: -
CDR3 length: 15
V gene: TRBV19
D gene: TRBD1
CDR3 protein: CASCPDRVSNQPQHF
CDR3 DNA: TGTGCCAGTTGCCCGGACAGGGTAAGCAATCAGCCCCAGCATTTT

J gene: TRBJ2-2
clone size: -
CDR3 length: 14
V gene: TRBV23-1
D gene: -
CDR3 protein: CASSPRGAAGELFF
CDR3 DNA: TGCGCCAGCAGTCCCCGGGGGGCTGCCGGGGAGCTGTTTTTT

J gene: TRBJ2-6
clone size: once
CDR3 length: 18
V gene: TRBV14
D gene: -
CDR3 protein: CASSLRPGQFSGANVLTF
CDR3 DNA: TGTGCCAGCAGCCTCCGCCCGGGACAATTCTCTGGGGCCAACGTCCTGACTTTC

J gene: TRBJ2-5
clone size: -
CDR3 length: 17
V gene: TRBV27
D gene: TRBD2
CDR3 protein: CASSSRRLAALGETQYF
CDR3 DNA: TGTGCCAGCAGTTCCCGTAGACTAGCGGCCCTGGGGGAGACCCAGTACTTC

J gene: TRBJ2-7
clone size: -
CDR3 length: 15
V gene: TRBV28
D gene: TRBD2
CDR3 protein: CASSLKGLYAGGRYF
CDR3 DNA: TGTGCCAGCAGTTTGAAGGGACTGTATGCTGGCGGGAGGTACTTC

J gene: TRBJ1-4
clone size: -
CDR3 length: 15
V gene: TRBV4-3
D gene: TRBD1
CDR3 protein: CASSRRTGSEEKLFF
CDR3 DNA: TGCGCCAGCAGCCGCCGGACAGGATCAGAGGAAAAACTGTTTTTT

J gene: TRBJ2-1
clone size: -
CDR3 length: 14
V gene: TRBV5-1
D gene: TRBD2
CDR3 protein: CASTPGLEFNEQFF
CDR3 DNA: TGCGCCAGCACGCCGGGACTAGAGTTCAATGAGCAGTTCTTC

J gene: TRBJ2-7
clone size: -
CDR3 length: 11
V gene: TRBV2
D gene: -
CDR3 protein: CASSGGNTLNF
CDR3 DNA: TGTGCCAGCAGTGGAGGGAACACCTTAAACTTC

J gene: TRBJ2-7
clone size: few
CDR3 length: 14
V gene: TRBV7-2
D gene: TRBD1
CDR3 protein: CASSKGDRAYEQYF
CDR3 DNA: TGTGCCAGCAGCAAAGGGGACAGGGCCTACGAGCAGTACTTC

J gene: TRBJ2-2
clone size: -
CDR3 length: 13
V gene: TRBV7-6
D gene: -
CDR3 protein: CASSKTGKGELFF
CDR3 DNA: TGTGCCAGCAGCAAAACAGGGAAGGGGGAGCTGTTTTTT

J gene: TRBJ2-7
clone size: -
CDR3 length: 13
V gene: TRBV28
D gene: -
CDR3 protein: CASSAGTNYEQYF
CDR3 DNA: TGTGCCAGCAGCGCCGGGACAAATTACGAGCAGTACTTC

J gene: TRBJ1-2
clone size: -
CDR3 length: 13
V gene: TRBV7-2
D gene: -
CDR3 protein: CASSLGADYGYTF
CDR3 DNA: TGTGCCAGCAGCTTAGGGGCAGACTATGGCTACACCTTC

J gene: TRBJ1-6
clone size: -
CDR3 length: 16
V gene: TRBV7-2
D gene: TRBD1
CDR3 protein: CASSHSAGGAKSPLHF
CDR3 DNA: TGTGCCAGCAGTCACTCCGCAGGGGGCGCAAAGTCACCCCTCCACTTT

J gene: TRBJ2-7
clone size: -
CDR3 length: 11
V gene: TRBV5-4
D gene: -
CDR3 protein: CASSLDYEQYF
CDR3 DNA: TGTGCCAGCAGCCTAGACTACGAGCAGTACTTC

J gene: TRBJ2-1
clone size: -
CDR3 length: 14
V gene: TRBV5-6
D gene: TRBD1
CDR3 protein: CASSTMTGGNQQFF
CDR3 DNA: TGTGCCAGCAGCACTATGACAGGGGGCAATCAGCAGTTCTTC

J gene: TRBJ1-2
clone size: -
CDR3 length: 13
V gene: TRBV7-3
D gene: TRBD1
CDR3 protein: CASSRGTADGYTF
CDR3 DNA: TGTGCCAGCAGCCGGGGGACAGCAGATGGCTACACCTTC